The present TCR beta chain was sequenced within a study of OX40 agonist ivuxolimab in advanced cancers. Study conclusions and caveats: Relative to CD4+, CD8+ T cells held more expanded clones on average. Low levels of normalized T-cell clonal expansion also appeared in some nonresponders. In the 0.1 to 3.0 mg/kg range, CD4+ and CD8+ blood T cells had expanded clonally by week 6.

Using immunoSEQ multiplex PCR, the repertoire was profiled, and TCRdb retains in-frame clones only, with some absent. The sample has around 31,000 clones, 86% seen once. This clone was observed once. Its antigen is as yet unknown. Germline lookup yields CDR1 MNHEY and CDR2 SMNVEV (reference sequence). The ends lost 10 bases at V and 7 bases at J; junction bases unmatched: 9. This CDR3 is built from 12 residues. The specimen was CD4+ or CD8+ T cells sorted from blood, collected in a trial of the OX40 agonist ivuxolimab. The sequence came from an adult with an advanced solid tumor such as melanoma, head and neck, liver or kidney cancer. The rearrangement uses TRBV27 and TRBJ1-2; 7 nucleotides match TRBD1. CDR3 loop: CATYRGLSGYTF. In nucleotides, the CDR3 is TGTGCCACCTACAGGGGCTTAAGTGGCTACACCTTC.